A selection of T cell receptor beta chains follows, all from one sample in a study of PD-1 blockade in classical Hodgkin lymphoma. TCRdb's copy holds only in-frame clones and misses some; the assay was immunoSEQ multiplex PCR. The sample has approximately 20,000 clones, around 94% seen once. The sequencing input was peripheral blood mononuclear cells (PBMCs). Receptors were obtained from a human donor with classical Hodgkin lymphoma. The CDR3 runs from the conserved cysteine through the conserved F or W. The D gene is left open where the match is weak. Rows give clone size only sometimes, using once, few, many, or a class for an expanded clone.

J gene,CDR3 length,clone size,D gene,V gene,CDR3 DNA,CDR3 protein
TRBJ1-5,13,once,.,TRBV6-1,TGTGCCAGCAGGACCTACGACGAAGGGACCCAGCATTTT,CASRTYDEGTQHF
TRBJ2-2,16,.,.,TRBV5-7,TGTGCCAGCAGCCGGGGCGGGTCGGAGGAGACCGGGGAGCTGTTTTTT,CASSRGGSEETGELFF
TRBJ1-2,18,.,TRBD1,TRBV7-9,TGTGCCAGCAGCTTAGGAAGGTATGGAGCAGGGGGAGAACATGGCTACACCTTC,CASSLGRYGAGGEHGYTF
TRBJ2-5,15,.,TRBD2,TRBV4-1,TGCGCCAGCAGCCAGGGACTAGCGGGGGGAGAGACCCAGTACTTC,CASSQGLAGGETQYF
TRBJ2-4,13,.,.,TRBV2,TGTGCCAGCAGTGTCGGGGGGCCGTACATTCAGTACTTC,CASSVGGPYIQYF
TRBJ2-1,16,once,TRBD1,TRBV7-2,TGTGCCAGCAGCTTAGCCGGGACAGGGGGCCGCAATGAGCAGTTCTTC,CASSLAGTGGRNEQFF
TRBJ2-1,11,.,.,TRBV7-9,TGTGCCAGCAGCTTAGTCAGGGAGCAGTTCTTC,CASSLVREQFF
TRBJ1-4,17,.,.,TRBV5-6,TGTGCCAGCAGCTTGGCCACTAGGGGGGACCAGGTGGAAAAACTGTTTTTT,CASSLATRGDQVEKLFF
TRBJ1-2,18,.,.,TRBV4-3,TGCGCCAGCAGCCGAAGGAGGGACACCGGGGTAGTTGACTATGGCTACACCTTC,CASSRRRDTGVVDYGYTF
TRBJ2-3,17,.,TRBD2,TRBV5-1,TGCGCCAGCAGCTTGGAGGCTAGCGGGGGGGCCGGAGATACGCAGTATTTT,CASSLEASGGAGDTQYF
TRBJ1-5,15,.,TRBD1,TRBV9,TGTGCCAGCAGCGCAGGGGGGGGTAGCAATCAGCCCCAGCATTTT,CASSAGGGSNQPQHF
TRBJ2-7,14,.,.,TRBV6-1,TGTGCCAGCAGGTTAGGGAGAGAAGGCCACGAGCAGTACTTC,CASRLGREGHEQYF
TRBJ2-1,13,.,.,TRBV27,TGTGCCAGCCCACAGGACGGCGACAATGAGCAGTTCTTC,CASPQDGDNEQFF
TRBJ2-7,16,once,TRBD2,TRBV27,TGTGCCAGCAGTTCGCCGGGACTAAGGTCGCGCAACGAGCAGTACTTC,CASSSPGLRSRNEQYF
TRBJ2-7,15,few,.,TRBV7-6,TGTGCCAGCAGCTTAGCGACTCCCCCCACGGGCGAGCAGTACTTC,CASSLATPPTGEQYF
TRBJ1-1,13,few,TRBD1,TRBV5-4,TGTGCCAGCAGCTTGGGGGGGACAGGAGAAGCTTTCTTT,CASSLGGTGEAFF
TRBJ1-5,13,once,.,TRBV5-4,TGTGCCAGCAGCTTGGACGGCGATCAGCCCCAGCATTTT,CASSLDGDQPQHF
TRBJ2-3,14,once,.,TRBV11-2,TGTGCCAGCAGACGGGTCCTTAGAACAGATACGCAGTATTTT,CASRRVLRTDTQYF
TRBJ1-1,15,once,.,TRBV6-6,TGTGCCAGCAGTTACTCAGCCCTACAGAACACTGAAGCTTTCTTT,CASSYSALQNTEAFF
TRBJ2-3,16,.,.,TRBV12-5,TGTGCTAGTGGTTTGGGACTAGATCTCACCACAGATACGCAGTATTTT,CASGLGLDLTTDTQYF
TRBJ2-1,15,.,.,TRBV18,TGTGCCAGCTCACCAGGGGGCAAATGGGGCAATGAGCAGTTCTTC,CASSPGGKWGNEQFF
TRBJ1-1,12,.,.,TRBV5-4,TGTGCCAGCAGCTTGTTGCAGGAAGAAGCTTTCTTT,CASSLLQEEAFF
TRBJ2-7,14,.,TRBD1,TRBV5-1,TGCGCCAGCAGCTTGGGACAGGGTGCCAACGAGCAGTACTTC,CASSLGQGANEQYF
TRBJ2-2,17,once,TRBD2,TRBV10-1,TGCGCCAGCAGCAGTCTGGCTAGCGGGGGAGTCACCGGGGAGCTGTTTTTT,CASSSLASGGVTGELFF
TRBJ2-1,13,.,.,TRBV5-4,TGTGCCAGCAGCTTGGGGGGGTGGAATGAGCAGTTCTTC,CASSLGGWNEQFF
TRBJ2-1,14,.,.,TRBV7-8,TGTGCCAGCAGAGCGCGGTTAACGAACCGGTGGCAGTTCTTC,CASRARLTNRWQFF
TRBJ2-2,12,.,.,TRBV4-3,TGCGCCAGCAGCCCCCGCACCGGGGAGCTGTTTTTT,CASSPRTGELFF
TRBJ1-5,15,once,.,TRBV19,TGTGCCAGTAGTATTGCCAGGGGTAGCAATCAGCCCCAGCATTTT,CASSIARGSNQPQHF
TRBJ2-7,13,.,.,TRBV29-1,TGCAGCGTTGAAGAGAGCCCAACCTACGAGCAGTACTTC,CSVEESPTYEQYF
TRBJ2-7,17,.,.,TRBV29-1,TGCAGCGTTGAAGACACAGTGTACCCCAGCGGCCGGTACGAGCAGTACTTC,CSVEDTVYPSGRYEQYF
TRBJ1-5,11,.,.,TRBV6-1,TGTGCCAGCAGTTTCCCTGAGCCCCAGCATTTT,CASSFPEPQHF
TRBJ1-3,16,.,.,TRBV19,TGTGCCAGTACTCCAACGGGTGCGGTCTCTGGAAACACCATATATTTT,CASTPTGAVSGNTIYF
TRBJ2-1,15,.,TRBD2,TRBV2,TGTGCCAGCAGGCTAGCGGATTACTCCTACAATGAGCAGTTCTTC,CASRLADYSYNEQFF
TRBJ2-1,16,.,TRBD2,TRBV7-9,TGTGCCAGCAGCTTACTAGCGGGGGGCCAGTTCGGTGAGCAGTTCTTC,CASSLLAGGQFGEQFF
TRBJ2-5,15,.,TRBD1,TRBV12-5,TGTGCTAGTGGTTTGGTCAACAGGGGCCAAGAGACCCAGTACTTC,CASGLVNRGQETQYF
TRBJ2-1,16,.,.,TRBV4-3,TGCGCCAGCAGCCAAATCAGCGAGAGCTCCTACAATGAGCAGTTCTTC,CASSQISESSYNEQFF
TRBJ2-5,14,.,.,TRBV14,TGTGCCAGCAGCCACCCCCCCGAGAGCCCGGGCCAGTACTTC,CASSHPPESPGQYF
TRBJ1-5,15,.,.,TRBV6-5,TGTGCCAGCAGTAAGAGGGGATGGGGGAATCAGCCCCAGCATTTT,CASSKRGWGNQPQHF
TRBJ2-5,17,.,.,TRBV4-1,TGCGCCAGCAGCCAAGGACTGAACCCGGGTGACCAAGAGACCCAGTACTTC,CASSQGLNPGDQETQYF
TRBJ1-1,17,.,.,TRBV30,TGTGCCTGGAGTGTAATCTGGGCCAGGCGGGTGAACACTGAAGCTTTCTTT,CAWSVIWARRVNTEAFF
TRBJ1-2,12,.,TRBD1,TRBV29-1,TGCAGCGTAGGTACGACAGGGAATGGCTACACCTTC,CSVGTTGNGYTF
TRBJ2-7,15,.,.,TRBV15,TGTGCCACCAGCAGAAAGAGGGAATCATCCTACGAGCAGTACTTC,CATSRKRESSYEQYF
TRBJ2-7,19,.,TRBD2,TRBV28,TGTGCCAGCAGTTTGGTTATTTGGGCTAGCGGGGGGGAGACCTACGAGCAGTACTTC,CASSLVIWASGGETYEQYF
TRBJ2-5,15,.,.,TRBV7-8,TGTGCCAGCAGCCGCGGACGGGGGGCCCAAGAGACCCAGTACTTC,CASSRGRGAQETQYF
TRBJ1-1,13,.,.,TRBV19,TGTGCCAGTAATTTTCAGGGGAACACTGAAGCTTTCTTT,CASNFQGNTEAFF
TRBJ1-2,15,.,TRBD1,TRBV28,TGTGCCAGCAGTTTAACAGGGGGCGGTGGTTATGGCTACACCTTC,CASSLTGGGGYGYTF
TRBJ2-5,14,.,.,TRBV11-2,TGTGCCAGCAGCTTTCAGGGGACCCAAGAGACCCAGTACTTC,CASSFQGTQETQYF
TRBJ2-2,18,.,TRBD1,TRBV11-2,TGTGCCAGCAGCTTAGAGTACGCGAGGGGGCATGACACCGGGGAGCTGTTTTTT,CASSLEYARGHDTGELFF
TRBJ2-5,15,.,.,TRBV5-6,TGTGCCAGCAGCCGAGGGCCAGGGGGGAAAGAGACCCAGTACTTC,CASSRGPGGKETQYF
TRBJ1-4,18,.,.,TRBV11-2,TGTGCCAGCAGCGCCACTCGCGGGACATCTTCCTTCGGTGAAAAACTGTTTTTT,CASSATRGTSSFGEKLFF
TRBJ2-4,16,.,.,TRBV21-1,TGTGCCAGCAGCAAAACGTGGGAAGGGACCAAAAACATTCAGTACTTC,CASSKTWEGTKNIQYF
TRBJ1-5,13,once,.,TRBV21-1,TGTGCCAGCCCCAAGCACAGGCATCAGCCCCAGCATTTT,CASPKHRHQPQHF
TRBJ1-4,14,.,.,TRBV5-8,TGTGCCAGCAGCTTGCTGCTTCTGGGTGAAAAACTGTTTTTT,CASSLLLLGEKLFF
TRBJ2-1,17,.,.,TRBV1,TGCACCAGCAGCCAAGATATTTCCGGACGCCTCTACAATGAGCAGTTCTTC,CTSSQDISGRLYNEQFF
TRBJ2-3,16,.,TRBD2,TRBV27,TGTGCCAGCAGTGCCCGACTAGCGGGGACTCTTGATACGCAGTATTTT,CASSARLAGTLDTQYF
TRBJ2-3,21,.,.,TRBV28,TGTGCCAGCAGTTTAGGGTTTTCTTTTTTGCGAACTGAGGGGTTAGTCGATACGCAGTATTTT,CASSLGFSFLRTEGLVDTQYF
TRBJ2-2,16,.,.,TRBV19,TGTGCCAGTAGAATAATGACGGGGGTCAACACCGGGGAGCTGTTTTTT,CASRIMTGVNTGELFF
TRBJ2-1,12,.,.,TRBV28,TGTGCCAGCAGTTTACCCATCCGGGAGCAGTTCTTC,CASSLPIREQFF
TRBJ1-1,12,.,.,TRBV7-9,TGTGCCAGCAGCCCACTACGGCAAGGAGCTTTCTTT,CASSPLRQGAFF